This T cell receptor beta chain stems from a study of immune heterogeneity within non-small cell lung tumors. Study summary: The composition of the tumors was several squamous cell carcinomas, nine to eleven non-squamous carcinomas and 1 not otherwise specified.

TCR beta CDR3 was amplified by multiplex PCR using 32 V and 13 J primers. TCRdb re-analysed the multiplex PCR reads in MiXCR, keeping a single row per CDR3 protein. The table records about 4,800 distinct CDR3 sequences, about 33% of them present only once. Template was bulk tumor genomic DNA, 550 to 650 ng per sample. Multiple widely separated biopsies were taken from each primary tumor at surgery. It was patients with untreated, newly diagnosed non-small cell lung cancer who underwent curative surgery. Germline V gene lookup returns CDR1 DFQATT and CDR2 SNEGSKA (reference sequence). There are 16 residues in the CDR3. As to this clonotype: This sequence may be a read error, since a much larger clone differs from it by one base.

The chain recombines TRBV20-1 with TRBJ1-1, with D possibly matching TRBD1 (5 bases). The origin of this receptor is a woman aged 45 to 65 with non-small cell lung cancer. The sequenced sample consisted of lung tumor tissue. In nucleotides, the CDR3 is TGCAGTGCCAGAAAGGGGCAGGCGGTTCTGAACACTGAAGCTTGCTTT. Translation gives CSARKGQAVLNTEACF.